Given below is one TCR beta chain in context. These data come from a study of blood T cells in healthy people across ages. J lost 8 bases, V lost 5 bases, and 14 bases had no gene match. CDR3 size: 14 residues. CDR1 is DFQATT and CDR2 is SNEGSKA in the germline V gene (reference sequence). Combining a sample-barcoded 5' primer with a J-beta primer mix, a second PCR ran for 7 to 11 cycles. TCRdb called the 5' RACE reads again in MiXCR, with one record for every CDR3 protein. Here the sample spans about 680,000 distinct CDR3 sequences, approximately 49% being singletons. This chain joins TRBV20-1 and TRBJ1-2; 7 nucleotides line up with TRBD1. This sequence was found in a woman aged 55-69 years in good health. The specimen sequenced was blood. The CDR3, as DNA: TGCAGTGCTGAGCCTCAGGAGGGGGCGAAGGGCTACACCTTC. Protein product: CSAEPQEGAKGYTF.